Sequencing of this T cell receptor beta chain was carried out in a study of blood T cell repertoires in COVID-19. Across the whole study: PBMCs, B-cell-depleted T cells, or T cells were the source of the cDNA or gDNA that made up the material.

In germline, CDR1 is SGHVS, CDR2 FQNEAQ. This CDR3 has 13 residues. V was clipped by 4 bases and J by 4 bases, with 8 bases between them. Profiling relied on immunoSEQ multiplex PCR, and the TCRdb table lists in-frame clones only, not all of them. The table lists around 99,000 clones, 70% to 90% of them singletons. This TCR was sampled from a human donor in a cohort sampled during active COVID-19. Sequenced sample: peripheral blood. This chain joins TRBV7-8 and TRBJ1-5; a weak D match, TRBD1 (5 bases). The CDR3 is CASSWAGNQPQHF. DNA of the CDR3: TGTGCCAGCAGCTGGGCAGGGAATCAGCCCCAGCATTTT.